This TCR beta chain was recorded in a study of healthy donors' naive CD4 and CD8 T cells (dated by TCRdb to the mid-2010s). With respect to the entire study: Donors were selected to cover three age groups (20-25, 40-50 and 60-70 years, roughly six each), with a mean age of roughly 44, and half of the donors were female. To check how TCR variation relates to lineage commitment, the researchers sequenced rearranged TCR alpha and beta chains taken from naive CD4+ and CD8+ T cells. The donors were HLA-typed by sequencing at HLA-A, -B, -C, -DRB1, -DQB1 and -DPB1, using the SBTexcellerator protocol, an ABI3130xl analyzer and SBTengine software. Peripheral blood mononuclear cells were collected from 18 healthy, unrelated individuals. For TCR alpha, a new primer set was designed to cover all functional IMGT alpha gene variants, and all other steps followed the beta-chain workflow. Here is what the overall study found, with its caveats: In both chains, CD4+ lineage was linked to a positively charged CDR3, whereas CD8+ lineage was linked to a negatively charged CDR3. V genes, J genes and CDR3 charge together appeared to explain roughly an eighth of CD4/CD8 propensity variance, in a largely additive manner. Reportedly, most V and J gene segments showed bias between naive CD4+ and CD8+ cells, and this bias held consistently across donors regardless of HLA genotype. The study did not directly address whether homeostatic proliferation of naive T cells might have biased the repertoire. Because the alpha and beta chains were sequenced in bulk, pairing them was not possible, and so effects of the combined chains went unevaluated.

Cells with a CD4+CD8-CD45RO-CD45RA+ profile were isolated by FACS and defined as naive CD4+ T cells, and those with a CD8+CD4-CD45RA+CD27bright profile were defined as naive CD8+ T cells. Antibodies against CD4 (RPA-T4), CD8 (SK1), CD27 (O323), CD45RA (HI100) and CD45RO (UCHL1) were used for sorting. The sequencer was a 454 GS FLX Titanium. A previously published linear amplification protocol was used to construct TCR libraries from 500 ng of total RNA. Sequencing was carried out on the Roche/454 Genome Sequencer using Titanium chemistry. Per the source publication's procedure: Roughly 78,000 rearranged TCR alpha transcripts were sequenced from a few of the healthy donors. Unique TCR clonotypes were defined by the CDR3 junction under IMGT nomenclature, and duplicate transcripts were removed. Using logistic regression in R 2.13.0, the researchers modeled CD4 versus CD8 status as a function of V and J genes, with an adjustment for donor effects and a Bonferroni correction for multiple testing. TCRdb passed the public sequencing reads through fastp at Q25 and MiXCR, retaining productive beta sequences. Every CDR3 protein is listed once, alongside the most common genes and DNA of its rows. For this entry, the V and J calls and clone size follow TCRdb and not the study's own pipeline. The sample records approximately 180,000 distinct CDR3 sequences, under 85% of which are singletons. The ten largest clonotypes hold roughly 2.4% of the sample.

After removal of 6 bases from V and 3 bases from J, the junction retains 6 bases not matched to a gene. CDR1 is given as SQVTM and CDR2 as ANQGSEA, both from the germline V gene. The CDR3 spans 13 residues, from the cysteine through the phenylalanine. The only DNA kept is the CDR3, 39 bases in frame from the first base. The sample holds a few counts of this clonotype. There is no known antigen for this receptor. There are no base qualities to consult, and no much larger clone falls within one base. The chain is made from TRBV29-1 and TRBJ2-7; TRBD1 agrees with 9 junctional bases. This TCR was recovered from a pool of human donors in good health; the sample pools cells from several healthy donors. Sequenced input: naive CD4+ and CD8+ T cells sorted from blood, pooled from several donors. The cell subset or site tag for this specimen amounts to: FACS-sorted naive CD4+ (CD45RO-CD45RA+) and naive CD8+ (CD45RA+CD27bright) T cells. The DNA sequence follows: TGCAGCGTGCACGGACAGGGGCACTACGAGCAGTACTTC. Its amino acids are CSVHGQGHYEQYF.